This T cell receptor (beta chain) derives from a study of blood T cell repertoires in COVID-19. Study in general: COVID-19 samples collected from the United States, Italy and Spain covered acute and convalescent phases. T cells, B-cell-depleted T cells, or PBMCs supplied cDNA or gDNA.

Per the authors' pipeline: Estimates of nucleated cell counts were drawn from the amplification of reference gene primers. Data came from immunoSEQ multiplex PCR; TCRdb stores just in-frame clones and leaves some out. From that table come the V and J calls and clone size; the DNA was used to work out D and trimming. This sample yields hundreds of thousands of clones, of which roughly 77% are seen a single time; about 3.5% belongs to the top ten. Germline CDR1 is LNHDA and CDR2 is SQIVND (reference sequence). The CDR3 runs 15 residues. V lost 6 bases to trimming and J lost 3 bases; unmatched junction nucleotides: 9. The table lists this clone with a few counts.

The chain links TRBV19 to TRBJ2-3, with 7 bases identical to TRBD2. Sequencing was done on a sample of peripheral blood. The source is a woman at least 80 years old with acute or convalescent COVID-19. Here the CDR3 reads CASRIAGVGTDTQYF. The CDR3, as DNA: TGTGCCAGTAGAATTGCGGGAGTAGGAACAGATACGCAGTATTTT. Variable domain in full (rest from reference TRBV19 and TRBJ2-3): DGGITQSPKYLFRKEGQNVTLSCEQNLNHDAMYWYRQDPGQGLRLIYYSQIVNDFQKGDIAEGYSVSREKKESFPLTVTSAQKNPTAFYLCASRIAGVGTDTQYFGPGTRLTVL.